In this sample, the clone carrying this TCR beta chain turned up many times. Antigen specificity is unknown. Using unique molecular identifiers, the investigators prepared the TCRbeta library. From the PCR reads, TCRdb called clonotypes with MiXCR, one entry per CDR3 protein. The sample records 240,000 or so distinct CDR3 sequences, 7.5% to 9.5% being singletons. Trimming removed 2 bases from V and 6 bases from J; junction bases left unmatched: 3. Germline V lookup: CDR1 SGHRS, CDR2 YFSETQ. The CDR3 totals 13 residues. The data were obtained in a study of T-cell reconstitution after alpha-beta-depleted transplantation in children. Study-wide results and caveats: T-cell counts and diversity at one year following transplant were attributed mainly to newly produced T cells. Where alpha-beta T cells came from about two months after transplant was reportedly several hundred expanded graft clones. There were some patients whose high TCRbeta diversity at day 60 came from surviving recipient T cells and thymic progenitors.

The sample here was PBMCs, mostly from graft donor cells, taken 180 days after TCRalphabeta/CD19-depleted stem cell transplant. The receptor was isolated from a male patient younger than 18 who had a stem cell transplant for acute lymphoblastic leukemia, so the T cells may come from the graft donor. The gene calls are TRBV5-1 and TRBJ2-7; 9 bases are a match to TRBD2. The CDR3 is CASSFAGGGEQYF. CDR3 DNA sequence: TGCGCCAGCAGCTTCGCGGGAGGGGGCGAGCAGTACTTC.